Listed here are 18 T cell receptor beta chains from one sample, sequenced in a study of T cells in Graves' hyperthyroidism and ophthalmopathy. RNA transcripts gave rise to amplified TCR beta CDR3 regions. Carried out on the TCR CDR3, a first-round RT-PCR used the HTBI primer set. TCRdb reprocessed the multiplex PCR reads via MiXCR and lists one record per CDR3 protein. The sample has around 260,000 distinct CDR3 sequences, around a quarter seen once. What was sequenced was blood. The receptors originated from a middle-aged man with Graves' hyperthyroidism that later progressed to Graves' ophthalmopathy.

This clonotype was observed at least ten times. The V call is TRBV6-1, the J call TRBJ1-1; TRBD1 aligns across 9 bases. This CDR3 is 14 amino acids long. Germline trimming cut 6 bases from V and 3 bases from J; bases unmatched to any gene: 5. CDR1 MNHNS and CDR2 SASEGT come from the germline V gene. CDR3 DNA: TGTGCCAGCAGATCAACAGGGGGCTACACTGAAGCTTTCTTT. Amino acids: CASRSTGGYTEAFF.

The rearrangement joins TRBV24-1 to TRBJ2-3, with a tentative D call TRBD1 (5 bases). This CDR3 region has 17 residues. Germline CDR1 and CDR2: KGHDR and SFDVKD. The ends were cut back, 2 bases at V and 0 bases at J, with 14 bases in the middle. The chain's CDR3 is CATSDSFSDTSTDTQYF. The CDR3 DNA reads as TGTGCCACCAGTGATTCCTTTTCGGACACAAGCACAGATACGCAGTATTTT.

The genes are TRBV28 and TRBJ2-7; D remains ambiguous. Germline V gene lookup returns CDR1 MDHEN and CDR2 SYDVKM. CDR3 length: 14 residues. Trimming stripped 3 bases from V and 3 bases from J, with 12 bases between. CDR3 nucleotide sequence: TGTGCCAGCAGTTTGATCGGCGCGTTCTACGAGCAGTACTTC. This translates into CASSLIGAFYEQYF.

The sample holds many counts of this clonotype. The V and J genes are TRBV7-8 and TRBJ1-1; 8 bases line up with TRBD1. CDR3 length: 16 residues. The germline gives CDR1 SGHVS, CDR2 FQNEAQ. The V segment lost 3 bases and the J segment 6 bases; nucleotides outside the gene matches: 12. CDR3 region: CASSFSRGQASPEAFF. CDR3 sequence (DNA): TGTGCCAGCAGCTTTAGTCGGGGACAGGCTAGTCCTGAAGCTTTCTTT.

This chain uses TRBV2 with TRBJ1-5, with 9 nucleotides matching TRBD1. Germline CDR1 is SNHLY and CDR2 is FYNNEI. The CDR3 has 15 amino acids. After removal of 2 bases from V and 7 bases from J, the junction contained 6 bases not matched to a gene. CDR3 protein: CASSEPDRGGQPQHF. CDR3 DNA: TGTGCCAGCAGTGAACCGGACAGGGGAGGGCAGCCCCAGCATTTT.

The chain carries TRBV2 and TRBJ2-5; 9 bases fit TRBD1. Germline V lookup: CDR1 SNHLY, CDR2 FYNNEI. This CDR3 is built from 14 residues. With V trimmed by 3 bases and J by 5 bases, 4 bases remained unmatched. The DNA for the CDR3 is TGTGCCAGCAGTGATACAGGGGGCGCGGAGACCCAGTACTTC. The encoded protein is CASSDTGGAETQYF.

The rearrangement joins TRBV6-1 to TRBJ1-2; no clear D gene. The V gene lost 2 bases and the J gene lost 8 bases, with 12 bases spanning the gap. CDR1 MNHNS and CDR2 SASEGT come from the germline V gene. The CDR3 is made up of 13 amino acids. CDR3 nucleotide sequence: TGTGCCAGCAGTGAAAAGGCGATGGGAGGCTACACCTTC. This encodes CASSEKAMGGYTF.

This clonotype showed up many times. Here the CDR3 omits its conserved ending phenylalanine or tryptophan, so a read error is the likely source. The V gene is TRBV10-3, the J gene TRBJ2-2; weak D call: TRBD2 (5 bases). CDR3 length equals 14 residues. V was pared by 7 bases and J by 6 bases, with 15 bases between. The germline V gene encodes CDR1 ENHRY and CDR2 SYGVKD. The CDR3 DNA reads TGTGCCATCAATCGTGGGAGTAGCGCCGGGGAGCTGTTTTCT. This encodes CAINRGSSAGELFS.

The chain employs TRBV15 and TRBJ2-7, with TRBD1 as a possible D gene (6 bases). V was shortened by 0 bases and J by 2 bases, with 11 bases between the two germline ends. Germline V gene lookup returns CDR1 LNHNV and CDR2 YYDKDF (reference sequence). The CDR3 is 15 residues long. CDR3 in DNA: TGTGCCACCAGCAGAGAGGGCAGGGGAACCTACGAGCAGTACTTC. Its translation is CATSREGRGTYEQYF.

This clonotype was recorded many times. V and J are TRBV5-1 and TRBJ2-5, with a tentative D call TRBD2 (5 bases). Germline V gene data show CDR1 as SGHRS and CDR2 as YFSETQ. The V gene lost 4 bases and the J gene lost 2 bases, with 12 bases spanning the gap. CDR3 size: 14 residues. CDR3 loop: CASSRGWDQETQYF. In DNA, the CDR3 is TGCGCCAGCAGCCGCGGGTGGGATCAAGAGACCCAGTACTTC.

Ten or more counts support this clonotype. The rearrangement uses TRBV19 and TRBJ1-1; perhaps TRBD1 as D (5 bases). The CDR3 has 13 amino acids. Trimming removed 9 bases from V and 3 bases from J, with 14 bases in between. Germline CDR1 and CDR2: LNHDA and SQIVND (reference sequence). The CDR3 sequence is CASSPQVHTEAFF. In DNA, the CDR3 is TGTGCCAGCTCTCCACAGGTGCACACTGAAGCTTTCTTT.

The chain is built from TRBV6-5 and TRBJ1-1; no definite D call. This CDR3 contains 14 residues. CDR1 is MNHEY, CDR2 SVGAGI, per germline. V was cut by 2 bases and J by 5 bases, with 12 bases left in between. The CDR3 DNA reads as TGTGCCAGCAGTTACCCTACAGCGAATACTGAAGCTTTCTTT. Protein product: CASSYPTANTEAFF.

This clonotype was observed many times. The chain couples TRBV30 to TRBJ2-2; D is possibly TRBD1 (6 bases). Germline values: CDR1 GTSNPN, CDR2 SVGIG (reference sequence). Deletions cut 0 bases from V and 6 bases from J, with 14 bases between. The CDR3 is made up of 15 amino acids. As DNA, the CDR3 is TGTGCCTGGAGTGTACTAACAGGGTTTCCCGGGGAGCTGTTTTTT. Its protein is CAWSVLTGFPGELFF.

This chain joins TRBV12-3 or TRBV12-4 and TRBJ2-2; D is unresolved. CDR3 length: 14 amino acids. Trimming left V 3 bases short and J 4 bases short, with 9 bases between. CDR3 sequence reads: CASSFSTTTGELFF. The CDR3 nucleotides read TGTGCCAGCAGTTTCTCCACGACCACCGGGGAGCTGTTTTTT.

There are many counts of this clonotype. This rearrangement joins TRBV2 to TRBJ2-7; 8 nucleotides agree with TRBD1. V was clipped by 2 bases and J by 1 base; unmatched bases: 13. The CDR3 length is 18 residues. Per germline, CDR1 SNHLY and CDR2 FYNNEI. CDR3 nucleotide sequence: TGTGCCAGCAGTGAACGGAAGACCGGGACAGGTTTTTCCTACGAGCAGTACTTC. As protein: CASSERKTGTGFSYEQYF.

The chain has TRBV19 and TRBJ1-1; D is perhaps TRBD1 (5 bases). Looked up from germline, CDR1 is LNHDA and CDR2 is SQIVND (reference sequence). This CDR3 is built from 16 residues. The V end was cut by 4 bases, the J end by 2 bases, with 17 bases between. This chain's CDR3 is CASSSPADSLNTEAFF. Here the CDR3 DNA reads TGTGCCAGTAGTAGCCCTGCTGACAGCCTCAACACTGAAGCTTTCTTT.

V and J are TRBV6-1 and TRBJ2-3; maybe TRBD1 (5 bases). The CDR3 contains 14 residues. The germline CDR1 and CDR2 sequences are MNHNS and SASEGT. V was trimmed by 7 bases and J by 4 bases, leaving 15 bases between them. The CDR3 spells CASISPRVPDTQYF. As DNA, the CDR3 is TGTGCCAGCATCAGCCCCAGGGTTCCAGATACGCAGTATTTT.

J is TRBJ1-5 and V is TRBV6-5, with TRBD1 matching 7 bases. Germline CDR1 and CDR2: MNHEY and SVGAGI. The CDR3 runs 16 residues. J lost 11 bases, V lost 4 bases, and 17 bases had no gene match. The CDR3 here is CASSSRRGQGPVAQHF. The CDR3 DNA sequence: TGTGCCAGCAGTTCCCGGAGGGGGCAGGGACCTGTTGCCCAGCATTTT.